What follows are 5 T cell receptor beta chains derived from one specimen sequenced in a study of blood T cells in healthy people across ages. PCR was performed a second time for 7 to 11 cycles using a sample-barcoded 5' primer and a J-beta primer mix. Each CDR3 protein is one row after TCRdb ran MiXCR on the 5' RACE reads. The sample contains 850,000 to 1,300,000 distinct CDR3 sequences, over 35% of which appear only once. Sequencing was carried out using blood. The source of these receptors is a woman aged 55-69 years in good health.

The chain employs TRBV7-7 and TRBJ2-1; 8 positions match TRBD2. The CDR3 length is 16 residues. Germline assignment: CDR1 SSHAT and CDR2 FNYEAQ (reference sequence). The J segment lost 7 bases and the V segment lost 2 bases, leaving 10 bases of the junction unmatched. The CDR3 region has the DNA TGTGCCAGCAGCTTAACTTTAGCGGGAAGCGGAAATGAGCAGTTCTTC. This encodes CASSLTLAGSGNEQFF.

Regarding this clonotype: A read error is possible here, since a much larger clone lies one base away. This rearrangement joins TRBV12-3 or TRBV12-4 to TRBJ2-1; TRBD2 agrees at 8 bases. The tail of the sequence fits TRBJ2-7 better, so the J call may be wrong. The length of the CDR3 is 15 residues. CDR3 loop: CASSLTSATNNEQYF. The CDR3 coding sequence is TGTGCCAGCAGTTTGACTAGCGCCACAAACAATGAGCAGTACTTC.

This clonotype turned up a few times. The CDR3 coding sequence is TGTGCCAGCAGCTTGGACGACGGGACCAGATCAGTTTATGAGCAGTTCTTC. Protein sequence: CASSLDDGTRSVYEQFF. The chain combines TRBV5-6 with TRBJ2-1; D is possibly TRBD1 or TRBD2 (5 bases each). The CDR3 consists of 17 residues. Germline V gives CDR1 SGHDT, CDR2 YYEEEE. Trimming removed 0 bases from V and 8 bases from J, with 21 bases in between.

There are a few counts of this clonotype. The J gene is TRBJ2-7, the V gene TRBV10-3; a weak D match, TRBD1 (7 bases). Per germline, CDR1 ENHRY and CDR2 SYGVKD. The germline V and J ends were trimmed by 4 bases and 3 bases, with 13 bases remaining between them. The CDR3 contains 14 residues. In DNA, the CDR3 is TGTGCCATCAGTGTGGCAGGGGGGAACTACGAGCAGTACTTC. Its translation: CAISVAGGNYEQYF.

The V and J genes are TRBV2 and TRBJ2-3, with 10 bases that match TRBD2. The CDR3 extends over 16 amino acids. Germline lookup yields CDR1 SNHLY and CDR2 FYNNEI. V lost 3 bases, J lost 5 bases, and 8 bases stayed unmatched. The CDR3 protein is CASSEASGSIEDTQYF. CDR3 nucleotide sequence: TGTGCCAGCAGTGAGGCTAGCGGGAGTATTGAAGATACGCAGTATTTT.